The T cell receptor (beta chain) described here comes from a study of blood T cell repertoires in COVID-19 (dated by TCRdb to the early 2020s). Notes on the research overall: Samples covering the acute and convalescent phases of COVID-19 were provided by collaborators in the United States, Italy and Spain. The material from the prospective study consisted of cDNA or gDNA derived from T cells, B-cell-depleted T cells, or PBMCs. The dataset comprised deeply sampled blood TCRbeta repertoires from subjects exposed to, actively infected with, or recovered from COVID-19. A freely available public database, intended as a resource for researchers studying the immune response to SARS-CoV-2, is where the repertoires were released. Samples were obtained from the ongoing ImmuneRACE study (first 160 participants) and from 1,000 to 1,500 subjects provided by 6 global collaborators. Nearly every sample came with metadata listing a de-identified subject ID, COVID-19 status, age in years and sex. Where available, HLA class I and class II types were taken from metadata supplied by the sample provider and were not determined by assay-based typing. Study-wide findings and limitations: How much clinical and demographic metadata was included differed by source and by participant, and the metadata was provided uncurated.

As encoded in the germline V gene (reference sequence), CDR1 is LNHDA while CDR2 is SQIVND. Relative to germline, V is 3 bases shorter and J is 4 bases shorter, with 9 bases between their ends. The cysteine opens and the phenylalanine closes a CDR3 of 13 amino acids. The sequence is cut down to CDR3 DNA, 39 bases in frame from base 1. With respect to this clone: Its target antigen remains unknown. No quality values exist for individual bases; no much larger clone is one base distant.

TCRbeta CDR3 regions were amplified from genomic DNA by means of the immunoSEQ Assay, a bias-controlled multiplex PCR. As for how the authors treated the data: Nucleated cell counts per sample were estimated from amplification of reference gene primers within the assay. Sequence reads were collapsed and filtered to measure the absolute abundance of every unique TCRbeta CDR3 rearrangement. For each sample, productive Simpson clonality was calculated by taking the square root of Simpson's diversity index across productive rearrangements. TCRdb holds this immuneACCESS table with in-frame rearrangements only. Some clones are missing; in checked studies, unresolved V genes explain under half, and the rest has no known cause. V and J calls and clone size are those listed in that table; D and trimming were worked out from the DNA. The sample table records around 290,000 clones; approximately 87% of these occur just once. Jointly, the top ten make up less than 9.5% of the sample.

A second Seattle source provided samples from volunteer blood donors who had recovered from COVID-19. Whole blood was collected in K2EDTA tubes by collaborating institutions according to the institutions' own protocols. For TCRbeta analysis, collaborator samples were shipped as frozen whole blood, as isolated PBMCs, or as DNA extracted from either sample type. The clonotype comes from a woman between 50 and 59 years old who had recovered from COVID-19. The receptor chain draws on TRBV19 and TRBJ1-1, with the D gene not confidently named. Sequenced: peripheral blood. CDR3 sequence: CASSIPAVTEAFF. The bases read TGTGCCAGTAGTATTCCGGCGGTCACTGAAGCTTTCTTT. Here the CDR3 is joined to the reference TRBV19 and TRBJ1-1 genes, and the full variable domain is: DGGITQSPKYLFRKEGQNVTLSCEQNLNHDAMYWYRQDPGQGLRLIYYSQIVNDFQKGDIAEGYSVSREKKESFPLTVTSAQKNPTAFYLCASSIPAVTEAFFGQGTRLTVV.